This record covers a single T cell receptor (beta chain). As yet, its antigen is unknown. The data derive from a study of early T cells in non-severe SARS-CoV-2 infection. Study information: Chains from this unsorted whole-blood bulk RNA could not be paired.

The germline gives CDR1 SGHNT, CDR2 YYREEE (reference sequence). V lost 3 bases, J lost 1 base, and 2 bases stayed unmatched. The CDR3 length is 16 residues. Unique molecular identifiers tagged individual cDNA molecules. TCRdb itself ran the 5' RACE reads through MiXCR, one entry per CDR3 protein. Of about 66,000 distinct CDR3 sequences in the sample, roughly a fifth were seen once. Points from the study as a whole: VDJdb matching, biased toward anti-spike CD8 responses, missed private and CD4 specificities.

Specimen: whole blood, collected at baseline. The chain links TRBV5-4 to TRBJ2-3, with 13 bases fitting TRBD2. The TCR originated in an adult who was a healthcare worker with PCR-confirmed SARS-CoV-2 infection or an uninfected control (not recorded which). The CDR3 loop reads CASSSGLAGGTDTQYF. As DNA, the CDR3 is TGTGCCAGCAGCTCTGGACTAGCGGGGGGCACAGATACGCAGTATTTT.